This entry concerns a single TCR beta chain. Its antigen is still unknown. This entry comes from a study of beta chain features in type 1 diabetes. Expressed TCRB transcripts were sequenced because the isolated RNA had all been reverse transcribed beforehand. Sequencing used immunoSEQ multiplex PCR; TCRdb keeps in-frame clones, though not all of them. Of more than 150,000 clones in the sample, around 10% were seen once. CDR1 and CDR2 from the germline V gene are ENHRY and SYGVKD. The trim removed 10 bases at V and 1 base at J, leaving 12 bases unmatched. This CDR3 contains 16 residues. Findings of the study overall: Shorter TCRB CDR3s, moderately but significantly so, marked every one of the four CD4+ subsets in Type 1 diabetes patients. Still unanswered here is whether HLA type influences TCRB rearrangement. The study found fewer insertions and more deletions at VDJ junctions in type 1 diabetes patients.

The sequence came from a young man in good health. Sequences were obtained from central memory CD4+ T cells from blood. The chain carries TRBV10-3 and TRBJ2-5; 10 bases are shared with TRBD1. The CDR3 spells CATQTPGQGFQETQYF. CDR3 DNA: TGTGCCACCCAAACACCGGGACAGGGGTTCCAAGAGACCCAGTACTTC.